This record covers a single TCR beta chain. Method: immunoSEQ multiplex PCR; TCRdb's copy keeps in-frame clones and lacks some. The table has under 300,000 clones, approximately 90% seen once. Germline-derived CDR1 and CDR2 are MNHEY and SMNVEV (reference sequence). V was cut by 8 bases and J by 0 bases, with 14 bases left in between. The CDR3 runs 14 residues. The data belong to a study of blood T cell repertoires in COVID-19. About the research overall: The samples span acute and convalescent COVID-19 from the United States, Italy and Spain.

The participants were between about 18 and 89 years old and came from some 25 US areas. Clinical history as reported by participants underpinned cohort assignment. Recovered participants had two consecutive negative NP/OP PCR tests, healthcare professional clearance, or symptom resolution. This receptor was identified in a woman aged 18-29 years who had recovered from COVID-19. Sequencing was carried out using PBMCs or T cells enriched from blood (not recorded which). The V call is TRBV27, the J call TRBJ2-7; a weak D match, TRBD1 (6 bases). This CDR3 is CASSTGISSYEQYF. CDR3 in DNA: TGTGCCAGCTCTACAGGGATAAGCTCCTACGAGCAGTACTTC.